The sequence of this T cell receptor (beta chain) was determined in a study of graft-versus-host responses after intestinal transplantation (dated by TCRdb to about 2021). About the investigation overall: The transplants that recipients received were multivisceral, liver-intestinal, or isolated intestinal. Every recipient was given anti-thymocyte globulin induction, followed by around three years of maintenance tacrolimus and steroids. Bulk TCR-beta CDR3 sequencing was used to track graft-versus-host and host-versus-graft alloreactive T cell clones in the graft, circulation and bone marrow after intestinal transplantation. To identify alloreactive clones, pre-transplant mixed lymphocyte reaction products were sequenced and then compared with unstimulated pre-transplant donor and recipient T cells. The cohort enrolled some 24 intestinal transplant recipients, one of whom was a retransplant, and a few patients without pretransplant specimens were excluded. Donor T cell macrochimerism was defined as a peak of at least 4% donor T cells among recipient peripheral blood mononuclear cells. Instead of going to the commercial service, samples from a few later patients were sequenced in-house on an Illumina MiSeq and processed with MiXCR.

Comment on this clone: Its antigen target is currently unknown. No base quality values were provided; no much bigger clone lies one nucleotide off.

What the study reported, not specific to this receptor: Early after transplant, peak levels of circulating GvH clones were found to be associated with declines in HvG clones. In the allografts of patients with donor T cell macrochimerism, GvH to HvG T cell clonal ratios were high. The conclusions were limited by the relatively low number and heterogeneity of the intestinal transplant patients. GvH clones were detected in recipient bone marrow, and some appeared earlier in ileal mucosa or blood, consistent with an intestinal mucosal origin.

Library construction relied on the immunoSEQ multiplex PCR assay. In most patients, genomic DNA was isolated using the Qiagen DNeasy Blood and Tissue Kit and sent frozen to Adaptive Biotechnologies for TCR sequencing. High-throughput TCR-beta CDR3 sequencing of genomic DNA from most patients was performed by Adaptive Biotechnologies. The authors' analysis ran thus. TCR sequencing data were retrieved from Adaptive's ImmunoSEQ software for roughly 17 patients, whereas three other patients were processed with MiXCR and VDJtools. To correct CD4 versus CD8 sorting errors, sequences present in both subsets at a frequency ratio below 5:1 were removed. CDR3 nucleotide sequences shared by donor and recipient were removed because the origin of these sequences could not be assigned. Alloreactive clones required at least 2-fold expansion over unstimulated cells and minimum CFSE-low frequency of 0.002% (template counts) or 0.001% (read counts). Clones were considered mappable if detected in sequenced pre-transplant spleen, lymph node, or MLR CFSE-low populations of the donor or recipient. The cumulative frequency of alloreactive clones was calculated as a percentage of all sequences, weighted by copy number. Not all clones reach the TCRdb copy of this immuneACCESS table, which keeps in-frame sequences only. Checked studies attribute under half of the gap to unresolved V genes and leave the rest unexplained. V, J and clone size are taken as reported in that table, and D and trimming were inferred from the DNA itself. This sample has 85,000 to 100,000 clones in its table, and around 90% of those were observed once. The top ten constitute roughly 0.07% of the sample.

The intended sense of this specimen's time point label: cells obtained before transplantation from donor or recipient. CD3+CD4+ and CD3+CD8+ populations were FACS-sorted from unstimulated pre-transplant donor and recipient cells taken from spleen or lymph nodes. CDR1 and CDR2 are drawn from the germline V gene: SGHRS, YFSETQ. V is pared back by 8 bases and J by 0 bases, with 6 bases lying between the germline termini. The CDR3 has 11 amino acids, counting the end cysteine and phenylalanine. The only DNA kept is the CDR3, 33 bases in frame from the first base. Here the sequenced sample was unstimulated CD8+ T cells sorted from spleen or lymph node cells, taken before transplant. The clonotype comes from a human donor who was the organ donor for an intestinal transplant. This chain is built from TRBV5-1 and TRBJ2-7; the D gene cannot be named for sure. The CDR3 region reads CASRASYEQYF. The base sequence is TGCGCCAGTCGCGCCTCCTACGAGCAGTACTTC.